This is a list of T cell receptor beta chains from one sample in a study of blood T cell repertoires in COVID-19. Profiled with immunoSEQ multiplex PCR; TCRdb holds only in-frame clones, not every one. Among 30,000 to 40,000 clones listed, around 77% were seen once. Sequencing was done on a sample of peripheral blood. The receptors come from a human donor in a cohort sampled during active COVID-19. CDR3s include the opening cysteine and the closing phenylalanine or tryptophan. Each record gives: D gene, clone size, J gene, V gene, CDR3 DNA, CDR3 protein. D genes are given only for firm matches. Where a row states a size, it is once, few, many or the class of an expanded clone; other rows omit it.

D gene: -; clone size: -; J gene: TRBJ2-1; V gene: TRBV2; CDR3 DNA: TGTGCCAGCACCCCCGGCGCGGGGGCCGATGAGCAGTTCTTC; CDR3 protein: CASTPGAGADEQFF
D gene: -; clone size: -; J gene: TRBJ2-5; V gene: TRBV7-9; CDR3 DNA: TGTGCCAGCAGCTCTTACCTAGGAGGCGAGACCCAGTACTTC; CDR3 protein: CASSSYLGGETQYF
D gene: -; clone size: -; J gene: TRBJ2-7; V gene: TRBV29-1; CDR3 DNA: TGCAGCGTTGAAGATCCCCGAGGGGGAGACTACGAGCAGTACTTC; CDR3 protein: CSVEDPRGGDYEQYF
D gene: -; clone size: -; J gene: TRBJ1-6; V gene: TRBV6-5; CDR3 DNA: TGTGCTAGGGGGGGGGCGAATCGGAATTCACCCCTCCACTTT; CDR3 protein: CARGGANRNSPLHF
D gene: -; clone size: -; J gene: TRBJ2-1; V gene: TRBV7-9; CDR3 DNA: TGTGCCAGCAGCTTAGTAGGGGGGCAGTTCTTC; CDR3 protein: CASSLVGGQFF
D gene: -; clone size: -; J gene: TRBJ1-1; V gene: TRBV9; CDR3 DNA: TGTGCCAGCAGCGTAGCTACTCAGGGAATCACTGAAGCTTTCTTT; CDR3 protein: CASSVATQGITEAFF
D gene: -; clone size: -; J gene: TRBJ1-2; V gene: TRBV29-1; CDR3 DNA: TGCAGCGTTGGAGGGGGAGGGAATGGCTACACCTTC; CDR3 protein: CSVGGGGNGYTF
D gene: -; clone size: -; J gene: TRBJ2-7; V gene: TRBV2; CDR3 DNA: TGTGCCAGCAGTGAATCTGGGCTACCCTACGAGCAGTACTTC; CDR3 protein: CASSESGLPYEQYF
D gene: -; clone size: many; J gene: TRBJ2-2; V gene: TRBV5-1; CDR3 DNA: TGCGCCAGCAGCTTGGTAGGGGCAAACACCGGGGAGCTGTTTTTT; CDR3 protein: CASSLVGANTGELFF
D gene: TRBD1; clone size: -; J gene: TRBJ2-4; V gene: TRBV5-1; CDR3 DNA: TGCGCCAGCAGCTTGGCCGGGACAGGGAGCAACATTCAGTACTTC; CDR3 protein: CASSLAGTGSNIQYF
D gene: TRBD1; clone size: -; J gene: TRBJ2-7; V gene: TRBV2; CDR3 DNA: TGTGCCAGCAGGTGGGACAGCTCCTACGAGCAGTACTTC; CDR3 protein: CASRWDSSYEQYF
D gene: -; clone size: -; J gene: TRBJ2-3; V gene: TRBV24-1; CDR3 DNA: TGTGCCACCAGTGATCACAGGGCGGGTGCGGCTACGCAGTATTTT; CDR3 protein: CATSDHRAGAATQYF
D gene: -; clone size: -; J gene: TRBJ2-1; V gene: TRBV9; CDR3 DNA: TGTGCCAGCAGCGTATCAAGTAGCTCCTACAATGAGCAGTTCTTC; CDR3 protein: CASSVSSSSYNEQFF
D gene: -; clone size: -; J gene: TRBJ1-3; V gene: TRBV6-6; CDR3 DNA: TGTGCCAGCAGCGCGAAGGAGGGCCTTGGAAACACCATATATTTT; CDR3 protein: CASSAKEGLGNTIYF
D gene: -; clone size: -; J gene: TRBJ2-2; V gene: TRBV13; CDR3 DNA: TGTGCCAGCAGCCCGCGACAGTCCGGGGAGCTGTTTTTT; CDR3 protein: CASSPRQSGELFF
D gene: TRBD2; clone size: -; J gene: TRBJ2-6; V gene: TRBV7-2; CDR3 DNA: TGTGCCAGCAGCTCCCCGGGACTAGCTCCTACCTCTGGGGCCAACGTCCTGACTTTC; CDR3 protein: CASSSPGLAPTSGANVLTF
D gene: -; clone size: -; J gene: TRBJ1-5; V gene: TRBV7-2; CDR3 DNA: TGTGCCAGCAGCTTAGGAGGAGGGCTTAGCAATCAGCCCCAGCATTTT; CDR3 protein: CASSLGGGLSNQPQHF
D gene: TRBD2; clone size: -; J gene: TRBJ2-5; V gene: TRBV11-3; CDR3 DNA: TGTGCCAGCAGCCGGGACTACCGAGAGACCCAGTACTTC; CDR3 protein: CASSRDYRETQYF
D gene: -; clone size: -; J gene: TRBJ2-1; V gene: TRBV15; CDR3 DNA: TGTGCCACCACCGGGACACAGTACAATGAGCAGTTCTTC; CDR3 protein: CATTGTQYNEQFF
D gene: -; clone size: many; J gene: TRBJ2-7; V gene: TRBV2; CDR3 DNA: TGTGCCAGCATTAGGAGCTCCTACGAGCAGTACTTC; CDR3 protein: CASIRSSYEQYF
D gene: -; clone size: -; J gene: TRBJ2-3; V gene: TRBV7-3; CDR3 DNA: TGTGCCAGCAGCCTTACAGGCCCGGGCGATACGCAGTATTTT; CDR3 protein: CASSLTGPGDTQYF
D gene: -; clone size: once; J gene: TRBJ1-2; V gene: TRBV20-1; CDR3 DNA: TGCAGTGCTTGGGGGGGATATGGCTACACCTTC; CDR3 protein: CSAWGGYGYTF
D gene: -; clone size: -; J gene: TRBJ1-1; V gene: TRBV28; CDR3 DNA: TGTGCCAGCAGTTTAAGTTTCCGGGACTTGAACACTGAAGCTTTCTTT; CDR3 protein: CASSLSFRDLNTEAFF
D gene: TRBD1; clone size: -; J gene: TRBJ1-4; V gene: TRBV5-1; CDR3 DNA: TGCGCCAGCAGCTTGTCCCTCGATTCGACAGGGACTAATGAAAAACTGTTTTTT; CDR3 protein: CASSLSLDSTGTNEKLFF
D gene: TRBD2; clone size: -; J gene: TRBJ2-5; V gene: TRBV5-6; CDR3 DNA: TGTGCCAGCAGCTTGTATCGTCTAGCGGGGGGACAAGAGACCCAGTACTTC; CDR3 protein: CASSLYRLAGGQETQYF
D gene: TRBD1; clone size: few; J gene: TRBJ1-2; V gene: TRBV12-3/TRBV12-4; CDR3 DNA: TGTGCCAGCAGACGGACAGGCGATGGCTACACCTTC; CDR3 protein: CASRRTGDGYTF
D gene: -; clone size: -; J gene: TRBJ2-5; V gene: TRBV10-3; CDR3 DNA: TGTGCCATCAGTAGGGGGGGGCCTCCTGAGACCCAGTACTTC; CDR3 protein: CAISRGGPPETQYF
D gene: TRBD1; clone size: -; J gene: TRBJ2-7; V gene: TRBV3-1/TRBV3-2; CDR3 DNA: TGTGCCAGCAGTCTCGACAGGGGCTACGAGCAGTACTTC; CDR3 protein: CASSLDRGYEQYF
D gene: -; clone size: -; J gene: TRBJ2-7; V gene: TRBV11-3; CDR3 DNA: TGTGCCAGCAGCTTAGATCCCGGGAGCTACGAGCAGTACTTC; CDR3 protein: CASSLDPGSYEQYF
D gene: -; clone size: -; J gene: TRBJ1-5; V gene: TRBV30; CDR3 DNA: TGTGCCTGGAACCCAGGAACCCGTAGCAATCAGCCCCAGCATTTT; CDR3 protein: CAWNPGTRSNQPQHF
D gene: -; clone size: -; J gene: TRBJ1-6; V gene: TRBV7-2; CDR3 DNA: TGTGCCAGCAGCTTAGACGGGTCATCCTATAATTCACCCCTCCACTTT; CDR3 protein: CASSLDGSSYNSPLHF
D gene: -; clone size: -; J gene: TRBJ2-1; V gene: TRBV27; CDR3 DNA: TGTGCCAGCAGATCGACAGGAGGTGAGCAGTTCTTC; CDR3 protein: CASRSTGGEQFF
D gene: TRBD1; clone size: -; J gene: TRBJ1-2; V gene: TRBV6-5; CDR3 DNA: TGTGCCAGCAGTCGGGGACAGGGTAACTATGGCTACACCTTC; CDR3 protein: CASSRGQGNYGYTF
D gene: -; clone size: -; J gene: TRBJ2-2; V gene: TRBV7-3; CDR3 DNA: TGTGCCAGCTCCCGTAGGGCTTTCAGGGGAACGAACACCGGGGAGCTGTTTTTT; CDR3 protein: CASSRRAFRGTNTGELFF
D gene: -; clone size: once; J gene: TRBJ2-2; V gene: TRBV5-4; CDR3 DNA: TGTGCCAGCAGCTTGGGCAAAACAGGGGAGGCCGGGGAGCTGTTTTTT; CDR3 protein: CASSLGKTGEAGELFF
D gene: TRBD1; clone size: -; J gene: TRBJ2-3; V gene: TRBV19; CDR3 DNA: TGTGCCAGTAGTCTTCGGGACAGGGCTTGGTCTTCCGCCTTAGATACGCAGTATTTT; CDR3 protein: CASSLRDRAWSSALDTQYF
D gene: TRBD1; clone size: -; J gene: TRBJ2-3; V gene: TRBV24-1; CDR3 DNA: TGTGCCACCAGTGCTCCCGGGACAGGGTACGCAGATACGCAGTATTTT; CDR3 protein: CATSAPGTGYADTQYF
D gene: -; clone size: -; J gene: TRBJ2-7; V gene: TRBV12-1; CDR3 DNA: TGTGCCAGCAGCCGGCAGGGATCGGTCTACGAGCAGTACTTC; CDR3 protein: CASSRQGSVYEQYF
D gene: TRBD1; clone size: -; J gene: TRBJ1-2; V gene: TRBV19; CDR3 DNA: TGTGCCAGCACTGGGACAGGATATGGCTACACCTTC; CDR3 protein: CASTGTGYGYTF
D gene: -; clone size: once; J gene: TRBJ2-3; V gene: TRBV19; CDR3 DNA: TGTGCCAGTAGCCCAGGATTCACAGATACGCAGTATTTT; CDR3 protein: CASSPGFTDTQYF
D gene: -; clone size: -; J gene: TRBJ2-7; V gene: TRBV20-1; CDR3 DNA: TGCAGTGCCCCTACAGGGAGCGAGCAGTACTTC; CDR3 protein: CSAPTGSEQYF